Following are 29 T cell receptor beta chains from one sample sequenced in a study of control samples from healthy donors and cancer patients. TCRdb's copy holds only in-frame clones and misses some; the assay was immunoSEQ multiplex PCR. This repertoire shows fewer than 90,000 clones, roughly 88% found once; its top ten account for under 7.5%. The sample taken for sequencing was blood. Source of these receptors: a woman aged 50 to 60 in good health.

The CDR3 sequence is CASSYLRGSEFTEAFF. The CDR3 DNA sequence: TGTGCCAGCAGTTACCTCCGGGGGTCTGAGTTCACTGAAGCTTTCTTT. This rearrangement joins TRBV6-2 or TRBV6-3 to TRBJ1-1, with D perhaps TRBD1 (5 bases). V shed 2 bases and J shed 4 bases, with 17 bases lying between them. The germline V gene encodes CDR1 MNHEY and CDR2 SVGEGT. This CDR3 spans 16 amino acids.

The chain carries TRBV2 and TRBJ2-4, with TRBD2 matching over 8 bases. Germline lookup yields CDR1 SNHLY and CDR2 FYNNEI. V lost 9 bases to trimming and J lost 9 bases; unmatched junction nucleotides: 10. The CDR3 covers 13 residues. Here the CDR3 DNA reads TGTGCCAGTGGAGCCGGGGGGGTTAGCATTCAGTACTTC. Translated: CASGAGGVSIQYF.

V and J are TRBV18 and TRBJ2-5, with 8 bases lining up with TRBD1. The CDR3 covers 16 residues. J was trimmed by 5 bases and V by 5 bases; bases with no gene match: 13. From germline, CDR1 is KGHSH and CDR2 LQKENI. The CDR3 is CASSTVRDRSWETQYF. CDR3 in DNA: TGTGCCAGCTCAACGGTCCGGGACAGGTCATGGGAGACCCAGTACTTC.

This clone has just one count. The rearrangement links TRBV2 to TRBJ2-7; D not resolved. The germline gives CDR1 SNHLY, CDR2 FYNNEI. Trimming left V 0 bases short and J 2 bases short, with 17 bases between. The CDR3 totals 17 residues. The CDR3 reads CASSEASSLRGAYEQYF. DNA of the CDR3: TGTGCCAGCAGTGAAGCTAGTTCCCTCCGCGGAGCCTACGAGCAGTACTTC.

CDR3 loop: CASSEAGAGGSEQYF. The CDR3 DNA reads TGTGCCAGCAGTGAAGCAGGTGCGGGGGGGTCCGAGCAGTACTTC. The rearrangement links TRBV2 to TRBJ2-7, with 9 bases identical to TRBD2. Germline lookup yields CDR1 SNHLY and CDR2 FYNNEI. The junction had 6 bases not matched to a gene; V was cut back by 0 bases and J by 6 bases. The CDR3 has 15 amino acids. The full variable domain, with the rest looked up from reference TRBV2 and TRBJ2-7, is EPEVTQTPSHQVTQMGQEVILRCVPISNHLYFYWYRQILGQKVEFLVSFYNNEISEKSEIFDDQFSVERPDGSNFTLKIRSTKLEDSAMYFCASSEAGAGGSEQYFGPGTRLTVT.

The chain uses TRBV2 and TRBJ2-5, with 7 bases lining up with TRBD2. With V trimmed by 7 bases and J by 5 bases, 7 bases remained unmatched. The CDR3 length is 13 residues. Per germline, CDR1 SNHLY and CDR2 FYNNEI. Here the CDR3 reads CASIGGGWETQYF. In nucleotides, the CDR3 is TGTGCCAGCATTGGGGGGGGTTGGGAGACCCAGTACTTC.

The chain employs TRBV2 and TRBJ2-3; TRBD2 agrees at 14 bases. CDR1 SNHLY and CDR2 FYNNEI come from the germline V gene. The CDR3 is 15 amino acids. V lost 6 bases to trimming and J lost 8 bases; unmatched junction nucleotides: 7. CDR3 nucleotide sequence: TGTGCCAGCAGGAGACTAGCGGGGGGGCCTGGTACGCAGTATTTT. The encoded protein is CASRRLAGGPGTQYF.

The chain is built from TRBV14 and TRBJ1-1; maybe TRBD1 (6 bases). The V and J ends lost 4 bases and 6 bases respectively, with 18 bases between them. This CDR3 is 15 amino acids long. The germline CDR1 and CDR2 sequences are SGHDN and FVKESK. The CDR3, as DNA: TGTGCCAGCAGCCTTATATACAGGGAGTACGCTGAAGCTTTCTTT. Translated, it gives CASSLIYREYAEAFF.

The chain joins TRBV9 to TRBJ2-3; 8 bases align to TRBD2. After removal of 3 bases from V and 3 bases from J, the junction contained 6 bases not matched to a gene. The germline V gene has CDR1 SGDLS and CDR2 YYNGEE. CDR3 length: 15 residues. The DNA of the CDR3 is TGTGCCAGCAGCGATCCAGCGGGGGAAACAGATACGCAGTATTTT. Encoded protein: CASSDPAGETDTQYF. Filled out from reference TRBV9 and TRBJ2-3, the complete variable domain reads DSGVTQTPKHLITATGQRVTLRCSPRSGDLSVYWYQQSLDQGLQFLIQYYNGEERAKGNILERFSAQQFPDLHSELNLSSLELGDSALYFCASSDPAGETDTQYFGPGTRLTVL.

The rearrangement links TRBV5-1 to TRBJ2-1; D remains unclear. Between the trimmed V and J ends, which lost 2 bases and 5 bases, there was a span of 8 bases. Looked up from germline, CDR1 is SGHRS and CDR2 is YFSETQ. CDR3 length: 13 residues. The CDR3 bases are TGCGCCAGCAGCTTCCGACAAGACAATGAGCAGTTCTTC. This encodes CASSFRQDNEQFF.

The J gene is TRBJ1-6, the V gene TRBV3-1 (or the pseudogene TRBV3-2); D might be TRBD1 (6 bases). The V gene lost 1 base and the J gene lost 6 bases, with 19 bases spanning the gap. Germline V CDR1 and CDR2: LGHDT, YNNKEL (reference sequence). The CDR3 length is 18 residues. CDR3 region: CASSQGGGEGGLNSPLHF. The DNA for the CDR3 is TGTGCCAGCAGCCAAGGAGGCGGGGAGGGGGGCCTTAATTCACCCCTCCACTTT.

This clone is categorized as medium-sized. In nucleotides, the CDR3 is TGTGCCAGCAGCCCAAGGGGGTTAGTGGGCGAGCAGTACTTC. Translation gives CASSPRGLVGEQYF. The chain uses TRBV27 and TRBJ2-7; D might be TRBD1 (6 bases). CDR3 length equals 14 residues. V lost 6 bases, J lost 6 bases, and 18 bases lay in between. CDR1 is MNHEY and CDR2 is SMNVEV in the germline V gene (reference sequence).

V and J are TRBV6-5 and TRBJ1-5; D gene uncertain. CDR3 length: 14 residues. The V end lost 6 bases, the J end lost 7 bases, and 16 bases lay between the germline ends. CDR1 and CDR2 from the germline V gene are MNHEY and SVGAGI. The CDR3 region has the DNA TGTGCCAGCAGAAGGGATGGTAATAGCCAGCCCCAGCATTTT. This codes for CASRRDGNSQPQHF.

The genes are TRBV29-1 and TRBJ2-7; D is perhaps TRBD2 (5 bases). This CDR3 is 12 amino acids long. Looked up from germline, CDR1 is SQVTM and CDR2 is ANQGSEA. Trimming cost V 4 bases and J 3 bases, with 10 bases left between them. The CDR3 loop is CSVGAGVYEQYF. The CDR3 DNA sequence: TGCAGCGTTGGGGCGGGCGTCTACGAGCAGTACTTC.

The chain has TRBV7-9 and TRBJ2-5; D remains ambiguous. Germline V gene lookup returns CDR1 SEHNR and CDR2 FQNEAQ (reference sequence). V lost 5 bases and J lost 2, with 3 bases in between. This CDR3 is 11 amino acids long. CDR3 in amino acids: CASSLQETQYF. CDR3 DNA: TGTGCCAGCAGCCTACAAGAGACCCAGTACTTC.

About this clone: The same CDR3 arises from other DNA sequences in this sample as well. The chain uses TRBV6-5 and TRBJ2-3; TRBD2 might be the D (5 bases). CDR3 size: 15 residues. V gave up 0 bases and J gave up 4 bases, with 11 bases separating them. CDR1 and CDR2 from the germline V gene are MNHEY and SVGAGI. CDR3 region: CASSYSVRGADTQYF. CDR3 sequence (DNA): TGTGCCAGCAGTTACTCGGTCCGGGGAGCAGATACGCAGTATTTT.

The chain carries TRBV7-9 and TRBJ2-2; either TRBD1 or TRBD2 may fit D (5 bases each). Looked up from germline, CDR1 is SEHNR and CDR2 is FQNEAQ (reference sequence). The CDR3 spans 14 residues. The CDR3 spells CACTRDHNTGELFF. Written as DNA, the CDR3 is TGTGCTTGTACCCGGGACCACAACACCGGGGAGCTGTTTTTT. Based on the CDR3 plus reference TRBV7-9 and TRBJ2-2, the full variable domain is DTGVSQNPRHKITKRGQNVTFRCDPISEHNRLYWYRQTLGQGPEFLTYFQNEAQLEKSRLLSDRFSAERPKGSFSTLEIQRTEQGDSAMYLCACTRDHNTGELFFGEGSRLTVL.

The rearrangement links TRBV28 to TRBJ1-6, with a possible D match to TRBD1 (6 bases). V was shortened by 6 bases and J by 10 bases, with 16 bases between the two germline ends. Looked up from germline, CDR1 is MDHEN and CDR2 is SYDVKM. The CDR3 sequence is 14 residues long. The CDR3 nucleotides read TGTGCCAGCAGGAGGGGGGGGAGGGAGTCACCCCTCCACTTT. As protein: CASRRGGRESPLHF.

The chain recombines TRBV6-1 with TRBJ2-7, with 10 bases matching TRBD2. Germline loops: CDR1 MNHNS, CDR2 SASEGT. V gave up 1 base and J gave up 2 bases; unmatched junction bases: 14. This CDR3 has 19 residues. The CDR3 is CASSEVLHRGLAVAYEQYF. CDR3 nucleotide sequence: TGTGCCAGCAGTGAAGTGCTGCACAGAGGACTAGCGGTGGCCTACGAGCAGTACTTC.

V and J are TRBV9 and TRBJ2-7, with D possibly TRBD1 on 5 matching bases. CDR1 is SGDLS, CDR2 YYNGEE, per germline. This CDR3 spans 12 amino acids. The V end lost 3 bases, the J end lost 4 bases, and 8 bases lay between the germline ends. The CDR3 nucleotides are TGTGCCAGCAGCGCCCAGGGTTACGAGCAGTACTTC. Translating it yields CASSAQGYEQYF.

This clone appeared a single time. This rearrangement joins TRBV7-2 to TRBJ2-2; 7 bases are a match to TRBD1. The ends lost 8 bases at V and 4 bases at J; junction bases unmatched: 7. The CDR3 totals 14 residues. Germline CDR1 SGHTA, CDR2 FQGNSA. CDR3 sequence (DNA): TGTGCCAGCGGAAGACAGGGAAGCACCGGGGAGCTGTTTTTT. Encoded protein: CASGRQGSTGELFF.

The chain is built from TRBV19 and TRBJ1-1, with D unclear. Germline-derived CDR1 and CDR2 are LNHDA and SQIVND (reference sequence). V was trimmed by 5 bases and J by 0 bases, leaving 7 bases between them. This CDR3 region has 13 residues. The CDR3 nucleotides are TGTGCCAGTAGTTCCCAGATGAACACTGAAGCTTTCTTT. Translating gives CASSSQMNTEAFF.

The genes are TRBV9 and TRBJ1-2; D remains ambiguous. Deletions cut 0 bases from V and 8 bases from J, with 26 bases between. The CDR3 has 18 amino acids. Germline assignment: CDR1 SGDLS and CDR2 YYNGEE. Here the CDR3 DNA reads TGTGCCAGCAGCGTAGCTTCGAACAGTGGTTCTTCCTCCGGAGGCTACACCTTC. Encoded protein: CASSVASNSGSSSGGYTF.

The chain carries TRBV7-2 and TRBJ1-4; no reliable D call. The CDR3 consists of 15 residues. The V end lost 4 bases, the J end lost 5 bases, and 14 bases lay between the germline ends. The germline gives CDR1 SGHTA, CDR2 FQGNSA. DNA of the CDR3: TGTGCCAGCAGCTCCCGCGGGCAACCGAATGAAAAACTGTTTTTT. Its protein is CASSSRGQPNEKLFF.

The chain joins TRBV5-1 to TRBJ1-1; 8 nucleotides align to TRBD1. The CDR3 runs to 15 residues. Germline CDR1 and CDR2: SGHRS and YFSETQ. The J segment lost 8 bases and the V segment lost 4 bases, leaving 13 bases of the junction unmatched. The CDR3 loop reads CASSPGAGGPSEAFF. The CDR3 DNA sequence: TGCGCCAGCAGCCCCGGGGCAGGGGGCCCCAGCGAAGCTTTCTTT.

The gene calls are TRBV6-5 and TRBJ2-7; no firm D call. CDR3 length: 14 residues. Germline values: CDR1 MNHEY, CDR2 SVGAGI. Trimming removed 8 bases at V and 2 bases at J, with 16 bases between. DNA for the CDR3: TGTGCCAGCCATACTCAAGGCGGTACCTACGAGCAGTACTTC. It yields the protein CASHTQGGTYEQYF.

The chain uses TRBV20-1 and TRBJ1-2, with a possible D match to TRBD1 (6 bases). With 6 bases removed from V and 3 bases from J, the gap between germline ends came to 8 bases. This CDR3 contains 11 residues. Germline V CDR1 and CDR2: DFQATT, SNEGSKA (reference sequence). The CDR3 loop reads CSAGGDYGYTF. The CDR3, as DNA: TGCAGTGCGGGGGGCGACTATGGCTACACCTTC.

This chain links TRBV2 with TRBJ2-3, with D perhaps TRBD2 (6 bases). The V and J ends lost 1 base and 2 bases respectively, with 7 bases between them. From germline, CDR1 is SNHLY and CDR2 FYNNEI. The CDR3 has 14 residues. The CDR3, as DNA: TGTGCCAGCAGTGAAGGGGAGGTCACAGATACGCAGTATTTT. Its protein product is CASSEGEVTDTQYF. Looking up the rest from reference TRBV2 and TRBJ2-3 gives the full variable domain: EPEVTQTPSHQVTQMGQEVILRCVPISNHLYFYWYRQILGQKVEFLVSFYNNEISEKSEIFDDQFSVERPDGSNFTLKIRSTKLEDSAMYFCASSEGEVTDTQYFGPGTRLTVL.

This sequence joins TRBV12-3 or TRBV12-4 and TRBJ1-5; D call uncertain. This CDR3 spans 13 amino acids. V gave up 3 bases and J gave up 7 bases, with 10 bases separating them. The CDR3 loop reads CASSFIDRQPQHF. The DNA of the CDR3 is TGTGCCAGCAGTTTTATTGATCGGCAGCCCCAGCATTTT.